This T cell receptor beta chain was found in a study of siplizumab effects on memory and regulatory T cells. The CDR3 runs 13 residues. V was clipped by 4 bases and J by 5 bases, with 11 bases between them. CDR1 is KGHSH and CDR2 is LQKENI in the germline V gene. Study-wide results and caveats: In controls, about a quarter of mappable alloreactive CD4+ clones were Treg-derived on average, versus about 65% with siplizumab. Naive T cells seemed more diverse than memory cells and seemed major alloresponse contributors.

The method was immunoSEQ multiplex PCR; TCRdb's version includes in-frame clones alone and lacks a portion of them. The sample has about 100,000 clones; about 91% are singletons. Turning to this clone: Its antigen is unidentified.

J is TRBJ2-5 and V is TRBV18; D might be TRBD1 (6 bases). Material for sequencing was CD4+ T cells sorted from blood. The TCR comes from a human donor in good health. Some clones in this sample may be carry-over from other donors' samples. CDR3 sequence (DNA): TGTGCCAGCTCACAGGGGGTCCAGGAGACCCAGTACTTC. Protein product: CASSQGVQETQYF.